A selection of T cell receptor beta chains follows, all from one sample in a study of blood T cell repertoires in COVID-19. Profiling relied on immunoSEQ multiplex PCR, and the TCRdb table lists in-frame clones only, not all of them. The data contain 180,000 or so clones, 85% to 90% of them singletons. Sequenced sample: peripheral blood. The receptors derive from a man aged 18 to 30 with active or convalescent COVID-19. Both conserved end residues are part of each CDR3. D genes are given only for firm matches. Clone size, where shown, is once, few, many, or a class for clones that have expanded.

TRBJ2-2	NA	TRBV27	NA	TGTGCCAGCAGTTCCTCCGTGGTGCCGAGGTCCGGGGAGCTGTTTTTT	CASSSSVVPRSGELFF
TRBJ1-2	NA	TRBV7-2	TRBD1	TGTGCCAGCAGCTTAGTAGGCAGGGGGACTGGCTACACCTTC	CASSLVGRGTGYTF
TRBJ1-2	NA	TRBV18	TRBD1	TGTGCCAGCTCACCACCTGGGACAGGGATTGGCTACACCTTC	CASSPPGTGIGYTF
TRBJ1-6	NA	TRBV5-1	NA	TGCGCCAGCAGCTTAGACACCCCCTATAATTCACCCCTCCACTTT	CASSLDTPYNSPLHF
TRBJ2-3	NA	TRBV7-2	TRBD2	TGTGCCAGCAGCTTAGACGGGAGCGGGAGGGCGGTGGCAACAGATACGCAGTATTTT	CASSLDGSGRAVATDTQYF
TRBJ2-1	NA	TRBV4-1	TRBD1	TGCGCCAGCAGCCAAATGCTCCTGGGACAGGGTAGCGGGCAGTCCTACAATGAGCAGTTCTTC	CASSQMLLGQGSGQSYNEQFF
TRBJ1-2	once	TRBV5-3	TRBD1	TGTGCCAGAAGTTACGGAAAACAGGGGGCGGTCTATGGCTACACCTTC	CARSYGKQGAVYGYTF
TRBJ1-1	NA	TRBV28	TRBD1	TGTGCCAGCAGTCGACAGGGGGCGATTACTGAAGCTTTCTTT	CASSRQGAITEAFF
TRBJ2-5	NA	TRBV2	NA	TGTGCCAGCACCGTAGAAAAAGAGACCCAGTACTTC	CASTVEKETQYF
TRBJ1-6	NA	TRBV2	TRBD1	TGTGCCAGCAACCGACAGGGGACCGTGACACCCCTCCACTTT	CASNRQGTVTPLHF
TRBJ2-1	NA	TRBV2	NA	TGTGCCAGCAGTGTTGGTAATGGGAGGCCGGGGTTCTTC	CASSVGNGRPGFF
TRBJ2-1	few	TRBV11-2	NA	TGTGCCAGCAGCTTAGCGTTCCCGAGCTCCTACAATGAGCAGTTCTTC	CASSLAFPSSYNEQFF
TRBJ2-3	NA	TRBV5-4	TRBD2	TGTGCCAGCAGCCTACCGGGACTAGCGGGGGAAGATACGCAGTATTTT	CASSLPGLAGEDTQYF
TRBJ2-1	NA	TRBV7-8	NA	TGTGCCAGCAGCTTAGCGGGAGGCCGTGGGAATGAGCAGTTCTTC	CASSLAGGRGNEQFF
TRBJ2-7	NA	TRBV10-3	TRBD1	TGTGCCATTGGACAGGGGAACTACGAGCAGTACTTC	CAIGQGNYEQYF
TRBJ1-1	NA	TRBV30	NA	TGTGCCTGGAGTCACGGGGGGGTTTGGACTGAAGCTTTCTTT	CAWSHGGVWTEAFF
TRBJ2-6	NA	TRBV5-5	NA	TGTGCCAGCAGCTTGCAGGGGCCCGGGGCCAACGTCCTGACTTTC	CASSLQGPGANVLTF
TRBJ1-2	NA	TRBV6-5	TRBD1	TGTGCCAGCAGGCAGGACAGGTTATTTGGCTACACCTTC	CASRQDRLFGYTF
TRBJ1-2	NA	TRBV12-3/TRBV12-4	NA	TGTGCCAGCAGTTCCCCAATGTCCTATGGCTACACCTTC	CASSSPMSYGYTF
TRBJ1-4	NA	TRBV4-1	NA	TGCGCCAGCAGCCGAACTCAGGCGGGTAATGAAAAACTGTTTTTT	CASSRTQAGNEKLFF
TRBJ2-5	NA	TRBV4-2	TRBD1	TGTGCCAGCAGCCACGGACAGGGGGGGTCCCTCCAAGAGACCCAGTACTTC	CASSHGQGGSLQETQYF
TRBJ2-3	NA	TRBV24-1	TRBD1	TGTGCCACCAGTGAGCCCGGGACAGGGGGCGCAGATACGCAGTATTTT	CATSEPGTGGADTQYF
TRBJ1-4	once	TRBV6-5	TRBD1	TGTGCCAGCAGTTACTCAGGGACAGGGTTCGAAAAACTGTTTTTT	CASSYSGTGFEKLFF
TRBJ1-2	NA	TRBV7-9	NA	TGTGCCAGCAGCTTGGGAGGCGGGAGTTGGTATGGCTACACCTTC	CASSLGGGSWYGYTF
TRBJ1-2	NA	TRBV30	NA	TGTGCCTGGAAGGCAGGCCCTGGGTATGGCTACACCTTC	CAWKAGPGYGYTF
TRBJ1-2	once	TRBV6-5	NA	TGTGCCAGCACAAGAGGGGGTTCCTATGGCTACACCTTC	CASTRGGSYGYTF
TRBJ2-5	NA	TRBV3-1/TRBV3-2	TRBD1	TGTGCCAGCAGCTGGACCGGGACAGGGCTCCAAGAGACCCAGTACTTC	CASSWTGTGLQETQYF
TRBJ2-3	NA	TRBV4-3	TRBD2	TGCGCCAGCAGCCAAATAGCGGGGGCAAGCACAGATACGCAGTATTTT	CASSQIAGASTDTQYF
TRBJ1-6	NA	TRBV4-2	TRBD1	TGTGCCAGCAGCCAAGAAACAGGGGGCGCCTCCTATAATTCACCCCTCCACTTT	CASSQETGGASYNSPLHF
TRBJ1-1	NA	TRBV2	TRBD1	TGTGCCAGCAGTGAGGACAGGATCAACACTGAAGCTTTCTTT	CASSEDRINTEAFF
TRBJ1-5	few	TRBV30	TRBD1	TGTGCCGGACCCCGACAGAGACAGGGGGTGGTCAATCAGCCCCAGCATTTT	CAGPRQRQGVVNQPQHF
TRBJ2-7	NA	TRBV5-1	NA	TGCGCCAGCAGCCCCGACGGGACTCGCTCCTACGAGCAGTACTTC	CASSPDGTRSYEQYF
TRBJ2-7	NA	TRBV5-1	NA	TGCGCCAGCAGCTTCACGGGGTCCTACGAGCAGTACTTC	CASSFTGSYEQYF
TRBJ2-5	NA	TRBV4-1	NA	TGCGCCAGCAGCCCCAGCCGGGTTGGGGAGACCCAGTACTTC	CASSPSRVGETQYF
TRBJ2-1	NA	TRBV2	TRBD2	TGTGCCAGCAGACGGGGGGGTTACAATGAGCAGTTCTTC	CASRRGGYNEQFF
TRBJ2-7	once	TRBV19	NA	TGTGCCAGTAGTATAGCCGCCGTGGGGAGCTCCTACGAGCAGTACTTC	CASSIAAVGSSYEQYF
TRBJ1-1	NA	TRBV5-1	NA	TGCGCCAGCAGGGATGGGCCAATTCGCTTATTT	CASRDGPIRLF
TRBJ1-1	NA	TRBV18	NA	TGTGCCAGCTCACGGAGTGCGGGGACCCACACTGAAGCTTTCTTT	CASSRSAGTHTEAFF
TRBJ2-2	few	TRBV6-4	NA	TGTGCCAGCAGTCCTATGTCGAGCGGCGAGCTGTTTTTT	CASSPMSSGELFF
TRBJ1-2	NA	TRBV15	NA	TGTGCCACCAGCAGAGATCTGAAAAGCACAGTCCGTAACTATGGCTACACCTTC	CATSRDLKSTVRNYGYTF
TRBJ1-4	NA	TRBV18	NA	TGTGCCAGCTCACCTGGCGGTTCTGAAAAACTGTTTTTT	CASSPGGSEKLFF
TRBJ1-5	NA	TRBV2	NA	TGTGCCAGCAGTGAGGGGGGAATACTTCAGCCCCAGCATTTT	CASSEGGILQPQHF
TRBJ2-5	NA	TRBV19	NA	TGTGCCAGTAGTGTAGGGGGAGGCCAAGAGACCCAGTACTTC	CASSVGGGQETQYF
TRBJ2-1	NA	TRBV5-4	TRBD2	TGTGCCAGCAGCAGAGCCGGGACTAGCGGCGCCAATGAGCAGTTCTTC	CASSRAGTSGANEQFF
TRBJ2-2	NA	TRBV6-5	TRBD2	TGTGCCAGCAGGCCCGGGACTATCGTGATGGGGGAGCTGTTTTTT	CASRPGTIVMGELFF
TRBJ1-1	NA	TRBV7-9	TRBD1	TGTGCCAGCAGCCGGGACAGTTACACTGAAGCTTTCTTT	CASSRDSYTEAFF
TRBJ2-7	NA	TRBV4-3	TRBD2	TGCGCCAGCAGCCAAGTCGAAGGAAGCGGGGCCCATTCCTACGAGCAGTACTTC	CASSQVEGSGAHSYEQYF
TRBJ1-1	NA	TRBV27	NA	TGTGCCAGCGGGGGGGGAGGGAACACTGAAGCTTTCTTT	CASGGGGNTEAFF
TRBJ2-7	NA	TRBV7-8	NA	TGTGCCAGCAGCAAAGTCCCGGAGACCTACGAGCAGTACTTC	CASSKVPETYEQYF
TRBJ2-3	once	TRBV7-3	NA	TGTGCCAGCAGCCCCTTGGGGACTCACACAGATACGCAGTATTTT	CASSPLGTHTDTQYF
TRBJ2-7	NA	TRBV5-1	TRBD1	TGCGCCAGCAGCTCCTCCGGACAGGGCGACGGGCAGTACTTC	CASSSSGQGDGQYF
TRBJ2-7	NA	TRBV6-5	TRBD1	TGTGCCAGCAGCCGGGACAGGGTTCCGTACGAGCAGTACTTC	CASSRDRVPYEQYF
TRBJ1-1	NA	TRBV6-5	NA	TGTGCCAGCAGGGGGCACAGATCGGTCACTGAAGCTTTCTTT	CASRGHRSVTEAFF